Below are 26 T cell receptor beta chains sequenced from a single sample in a study of post-analysis software for immune sequencing data. Overall study findings and caveats: A handful of TRBV segments were more frequent in patients than controls; TRBV5-6, TRBV5-1 and TRBV20-1 belonged to this group.

TCR beta cDNA libraries included unique molecular identifiers. TCRdb independently ran MiXCR on the PCR reads; one entry per CDR3 protein. Here the sample spans about 760,000 distinct CDR3 sequences, around 27% being singletons. For these TCRs, the target antigens are not known. Specimen: blood. The source of these receptors is a girl aged 5 to 17 with multiple sclerosis.

This clonotype was detected only a few times. J is TRBJ2-1 and V is TRBV21-1; no check of the table's D call, TRBD2, against the DNA was made. TRBV21-1 is assigned pseudogene status. This CDR3 has 19 amino acids. DNA for the CDR3: TGTGCCAGCAACGCCCCGAGATTTATGACTAGCGGGGGAGTGAATGAGCAGTTCTTC. Its protein product is CASNAPRFMTSGGVNEQFF.

The chain recombines TRBV6-4 with TRBJ2-1; D not resolved. The ends were cut back, 8 bases at V and 0 bases at J, with 17 bases in the middle. CDR1 MRHNA and CDR2 SNTAGT come from the germline V gene. The CDR3 has 16 amino acids. The CDR3 here is CASLRRSVVSYNEQFF. The CDR3 bases are TGTGCCAGCCTAAGACGTTCCGTGGTCTCCTACAATGAGCAGTTCTTC.

The chain recombines TRBV5-1 with TRBJ2-1; TRBD2 aligns across 7 bases. Germline loops: CDR1 SGHRS, CDR2 YFSETQ. With V trimmed by 4 bases and J by 2 bases, 6 bases remained unmatched. This CDR3 has 15 residues. The CDR3: CASSPGLGPYNEQFF. The DNA of the CDR3 is TGCGCCAGCAGCCCCGGACTAGGACCCTACAATGAGCAGTTCTTC.

V and J are TRBV10-3 and TRBJ2-1, with TRBD1 as a possible D gene (6 bases). Germline V CDR1 and CDR2: ENHRY, SYGVKD. This CDR3 has 15 amino acids. Trimming took off 6 bases at V and 2 bases at J, with 14 bases between the two ends. For the CDR3, the DNA is TGTGCCATCAGCCCGACAGGTCATACCTACAATGAGCAGTTCTTC. This encodes CAISPTGHTYNEQFF.

The genes are TRBV7-2 and TRBJ1-6; D gene uncertain. This CDR3 contains 14 residues. From germline, CDR1 is SGHTA and CDR2 FQGNSA. Trimming shortened V by 5 bases and J by 10 bases, and 15 bases separated the two germline ends. CDR3 loop: CASSPSGLGSPLHF. For the CDR3, the DNA is TGTGCCAGCAGCCCCTCGGGGTTGGGCTCACCCCTCCACTTT.

The chain uses TRBV6-1 and TRBJ2-7, with D perhaps TRBD2 (5 bases). CDR1 is MNHNS and CDR2 is SASEGT in the germline V gene. CDR3 length: 15 residues. V was pared by 4 bases and J by 2 bases, with 15 bases between. As DNA, the CDR3 is TGTGCCAGCAGTGGCCCGACTACCCGACCCTACGAGCAGTACTTC. As protein: CASSGPTTRPYEQYF.

This clonotype was counted between two and nine times. The rearrangement links TRBV7-9 to TRBJ1-1, with D possibly being TRBD1 (5 bases). Trimming removed 2 bases from V and 3 bases from J, with 10 bases in between. The CDR3 has 14 amino acids. CDR1 and CDR2 from the germline V gene are SEHNR and FQNEAQ (reference sequence). The CDR3 nucleotides read TGTGCCAGCAGCTTAATGGGGACTGACACTGAAGCTTTCTTT. Translating it yields CASSLMGTDTEAFF.

This clonotype has a handful of counts. This chain joins TRBV29-1 and TRBJ2-5; D gene ambiguous. This CDR3 contains 11 residues. The ends were cut back, 6 bases at V and 6 bases at J, with 11 bases in the middle. CDR1 and CDR2 (germline): SQVTM, ANQGSEA. The CDR3 is CSVVDTQTQYF. CDR3 coding DNA: TGCAGCGTAGTAGACACCCAGACCCAGTACTTC.

This clonotype has only a few counts. The rearrangement uses TRBV5-1 and TRBJ2-3; 8 bases map to TRBD1. There are 13 residues in the CDR3. Per the germline V gene, CDR1 is SGHRS and CDR2 is YFSETQ. V was pared by 5 bases and J by 2 bases, with 1 base of the junction left unmatched. CDR3 loop: CASRQGATDTQYF. CDR3 coding DNA: TGCGCCAGCAGGCAGGGGGCCACAGATACGCAGTATTTT.

V gene TRBV5-1 combines with J gene TRBJ2-2; D may be TRBD1 (6 bases). The germline V gene encodes CDR1 SGHRS and CDR2 YFSETQ. V shed 4 bases and J shed 6 bases, with 13 bases lying between them. CDR3 length: 14 residues. CDR3 sequence reads: CASSLGQRAGELFF. The DNA of the CDR3 is TGCGCCAGCAGCCTAGGACAGAGGGCCGGGGAGCTGTTTTTT.

This clonotype was counted only a few times. The gene calls are TRBV29-1 and TRBJ2-1, with D possibly being TRBD1 or TRBD2 (5 bases each). The CDR3 spans 16 residues. The V end was cut by 0 bases, the J end by 0 bases, with 12 bases between. Germline values: CDR1 SQVTM, CDR2 ANQGSEA. The DNA of the CDR3 is TGCAGCGTTGAAGATCGGCCAGGGAGCTCCTACAATGAGCAGTTCTTC. Protein sequence: CSVEDRPGSSYNEQFF.

This clonotype was seen just once. This chain connects TRBV20-1 to TRBJ1-2, with TRBD1 matching over 7 bases. CDR3 length: 13 residues. CDR1 is DFQATT and CDR2 is SNEGSKA in the germline V gene (reference sequence). Trimming removed 0 bases from V and 4 bases from J; junction bases left unmatched: 2. CDR3 protein: CSARDRGVYGYTF. The CDR3 DNA reads as TGCAGTGCTAGAGACAGGGGGGTCTATGGCTACACCTTC.

A few counts support this clonotype. The chain combines TRBV15 with TRBJ1-1; TRBD1 matches at 7 bases. V shed 1 base, J shed 8 bases, and the junction held 16 bases outside the gene matches. CDR3 length: 17 residues. The germline gives CDR1 LNHNV, CDR2 YYDKDF (reference sequence). CDR3 in DNA: TGTGCCACCAGCAGAGGAGCAATGAGGGGGCGTATCAGAGAAGCTTTCTTT. Translation gives CATSRGAMRGRIREAFF.

This clonotype appeared once. The J gene is TRBJ1-5, the V gene TRBV25-1, with TRBD1 matching over 7 bases. CDR3 length: 14 residues. Per the germline V gene, CDR1 is MGHDK and CDR2 is SYGVNS. The trim removed 5 bases at V and 5 bases at J, leaving 6 bases unmatched. The CDR3 nucleotides read TGTGCCAGCAGTAAACAGGGGAGCGATCAGCCCCAGCATTTT. Translating it yields CASSKQGSDQPQHF.

This clonotype was detected ten times or more. This rearrangement joins TRBV20-1 to TRBJ2-6; D gene uncertain. The germline V and J ends were trimmed by 2 bases and 2 bases, with 7 bases remaining between them. The length of the CDR3 is 14 residues. Per germline, CDR1 DFQATT and CDR2 SNEGSKA (reference sequence). The CDR3 protein is CSARQTPGANVLTF. For the CDR3, the DNA is TGCAGTGCTAGACAGACCCCTGGGGCCAACGTCCTGACTTTC.

Points on this clonotype: Since a much larger clone is just one base distant, this may be a read error. CDR3 sequence: CVSSLRQYNEQFF. Here the CDR3 DNA reads TGTGTCAGCAGCTTAAGGCAGTACAATGAGCAGTTCTTC. The gene calls are TRBV7-9 and TRBJ2-1; the D is unclear. CDR1 and CDR2 (germline): SEHNR, FQNEAQ (reference sequence). The CDR3 length is 13 residues.

The chain links TRBV5-1 to TRBJ1-6, with no clear D. The germline V gene has CDR1 SGHRS and CDR2 YFSETQ. V lost 0 bases and J 5 bases, leaving 12 bases between the germline ends. The CDR3 covers 16 residues. CDR3 bases: TGCGCCAGCAGCTTGGGGGCCGCGAACAATAATTCACCCCTCCACTTT. It codes for CASSLGAANNNSPLHF.

This clonotype was seen only a few times. This chain joins TRBV29-1 and TRBJ1-3; no firm D call. The CDR3 has 14 residues. V was cut by 7 bases and J by 0 bases, with 13 bases left in between. Germline lookup yields CDR1 SQVTM and CDR2 ANQGSEA. The CDR3, as DNA: TGCAGCGCTTCCTCTCGGGCCTCTGGAAACACCATATATTTT. Its protein product is CSASSRASGNTIYF.

The chain carries TRBV20-1 and TRBJ2-5; the match to TRBD2 covers 7 bases. TRBJ2-7 matches the DNA end more closely, so the J call is doubtful. This CDR3 contains 14 residues. The germline V gene encodes CDR1 DFQATT and CDR2 SNEGSKA (reference sequence). The CDR3, as DNA: TGCAGTGCTAGCCAAGCCCGGGGGGTCCACGAGCAGTACTTC. This codes for CSASQARGVHEQYF.

The chain has TRBV11-2 and TRBJ2-5, with D tentatively TRBD1 (5 bases). Looked up from germline, CDR1 is SGHAT and CDR2 is FQNNGV. V was cut by 0 bases and J by 3 bases, with 11 bases left in between. The CDR3 runs to 15 residues. The CDR3 DNA is TGTGCCAGCAGCTTAGACGGCAGGGTGGAAGAGACCCAGTACTTC. Protein sequence: CASSLDGRVEETQYF.

The CDR3 region has the DNA TGTGCCAGCAGTCCCGACAGGGCCCTGCAAGAGACCCAGTACTTC. It is translated as CASSPDRALQETQYF. The rearrangement joins TRBV6-5 to TRBJ2-5, with 7 bases lining up with TRBD1. Germline trimming cut 5 bases from V and 2 bases from J; bases unmatched to any gene: 8. This CDR3 region has 15 residues. CDR1 MNHEY and CDR2 SVGAGI come from the germline V gene.

This clonotype was counted only a few times. This chain uses TRBV4-1 with TRBJ2-1, with 8 bases aligning to TRBD2. Looked up from germline, CDR1 is MGHRA and CDR2 is YSYEKL. CDR3 length equals 16 residues. With V trimmed by 4 bases and J by 12 bases, 17 bases remained unmatched. DNA for the CDR3: TGCGCCAGCAGCCGAGACCCCGGGGGGGCGAGCATCGGGCAGTTCTTC. Its protein is CASSRDPGGASIGQFF.

This clonotype came up a few times. This chain connects TRBV10-3 to TRBJ2-3; 10 nucleotides match TRBD2. The CDR3 has 17 amino acids. J gave up 0 bases and V 3 bases, and 6 bases lay outside the gene matches. The germline gives CDR1 ENHRY, CDR2 SYGVKD. The CDR3 DNA sequence: TGTGCCATCAGTGATCCGAGCGGGGGGGCTAGCACAGATACGCAGTATTTT. Translated, it gives CAISDPSGGASTDTQYF.

This clonotype was seen a handful of times. V and J are TRBV28 and TRBJ2-3; D not certain. CDR1 and CDR2 (germline): MDHEN, SYDVKM. CDR3 length: 14 residues. The ends were cut back, 5 bases at V and 4 bases at J, with 13 bases in the middle. The CDR3 DNA reads TGTGCCAGCAGTCCCGCCTTGGTGGCAGATACGCAGTATTTT. This gives the protein CASSPALVADTQYF.

The chain joins TRBV2 to TRBJ1-2; TRBD1 might be the D (5 bases). The germline gives CDR1 SNHLY, CDR2 FYNNEI. CDR3 size: 17 residues. Between the trimmed V and J ends, which lost 6 bases and 4 bases, there was a span of 24 bases. CDR3 bases: TGTGCCAGCAGGCCGGGACTACTAAAACCTAGGTCCTATGGCTACACCTTC. Translating it yields CASRPGLLKPRSYGYTF.

The V gene is TRBV10-3, the J gene TRBJ1-2, with 8 bases that match TRBD1. CDR3 length: 13 amino acids. In germline, CDR1 is ENHRY, CDR2 SYGVKD. V shed 7 bases, J shed 7 bases, and the junction held 8 bases outside the gene matches. CDR3 loop: CAITDRGSSGYTF. The CDR3 nucleotides are TGTGCCATCACTGACAGGGGTTCTAGTGGCTACACCTTC.